These 24 T cell receptor beta chains share one sample of origin, sequenced in a study of control samples from healthy donors and cancer patients. Only in-frame clones appear in the TCRdb table, and some are missing; sequencing was by immunoSEQ multiplex PCR. The data show fewer than 200,000 clones, with 90% seen just once and just over 1.4% held by the top ten. The sequenced sample was blood. Receptors originate from a woman in her fifties or sixties in good health.

This clone was seen only a few times. The V call is TRBV5-6, the J call TRBJ1-5, with D possibly TRBD1 on 5 matching bases. Trimming took 1 base from V and 2 from J, leaving 10 bases between them. Germline V lookup: CDR1 SGHDT, CDR2 YYEEEE. The CDR3 totals 15 residues. The CDR3 spells CASSLKGARNQPQHF. For the CDR3, the DNA is TGTGCCAGCAGCTTGAAAGGGGCCCGCAATCAGCCCCAGCATTTT.

The rearrangement joins TRBV3-1 (or the pseudogene TRBV3-2) to TRBJ2-2, with no clear D. V was shortened by 3 bases and J by 0 bases, with 8 bases between the two germline ends. CDR1 LGHDT and CDR2 YNNKEL come from the germline V gene (reference sequence). The CDR3 is 15 residues long. For the CDR3, the DNA is TGTGCCAGCAGCCACAACGCACCGAACACCGGGGAGCTGTTTTTT. It encodes CASSHNAPNTGELFF.

This clone was seen just once. V is TRBV4-2 and J is TRBJ1-1; D is possibly TRBD1 (5 bases). The germline CDR1 and CDR2 sequences are LGHNA and YNFKEQ. Trimming removed 5 bases from V and 11 bases from J, with 9 bases in between. CDR3 length: 10 amino acids. The CDR3 DNA follows: TGTGCCAGCAGCAGGGACGTGGCTTTCTTT. Its protein product is CASSRDVAFF.

This clone was found a few times. The gene calls are TRBV3-1 (or the pseudogene TRBV3-2) and TRBJ1-4, with D tentatively TRBD1 (6 bases). The germline V gene encodes CDR1 LGHDT and CDR2 YNNKEL (reference sequence). Deletions cut 3 bases from V and 4 bases from J, with 12 bases between. CDR3 length equals 15 residues. Here the CDR3 DNA reads TGTGCCAGCAGCCACCGAACAGGGAATAATGAAAAACTGTTTTTT. This sequence encodes CASSHRTGNNEKLFF.

The J gene is TRBJ2-7, the V gene TRBV15; 14 bases are a match to TRBD2. This CDR3 region has 15 residues. In germline, CDR1 is LNHNV, CDR2 YYDKDF (reference sequence). V shed 8 bases and J 2 bases; nucleotides not matched to a gene: 5. Here the CDR3 reads CATSRLAGGPYEQYF. CDR3 coding DNA: TGTGCCACCTCCCGACTAGCGGGAGGGCCCTACGAGCAGTACTTC.

V usage is TRBV19 and J usage is TRBJ1-5, with unresolved D. Germline V gene data show CDR1 as LNHDA and CDR2 as SQIVND (reference sequence). The CDR3 runs 17 residues. Between the trimmed V and J ends, which lost 6 bases and 2 bases, there was a span of 20 bases. CDR3 loop: CASRESTVGFGNQPQHF. The CDR3 bases are TGTGCCAGTAGGGAAAGTACGGTGGGGTTCGGCAATCAGCCCCAGCATTTT.

The chain is built from TRBV24-1 and TRBJ2-5; weak D call: TRBD1 (5 bases). V dropped 1 base and J dropped 4 bases, with 15 bases sitting between them. The CDR3 extends over 16 amino acids. Germline-derived CDR1 and CDR2 are KGHDR and SFDVKD. CDR3 loop: CATSDFSKGVRETQYF. The CDR3 DNA is TGTGCCACCAGTGATTTCAGCAAAGGGGTGCGAGAGACCCAGTACTTC.

This chain connects TRBV6-5 to TRBJ1-1; the D is unclear. Germline loops: CDR1 MNHEY, CDR2 SVGAGI. Trimming removed 2 bases at V and 4 bases at J, with 5 bases between. CDR3 length equals 12 residues. The CDR3 spells CASSYVGTEAFF. The CDR3 DNA is TGTGCCAGCAGTTACGTGGGCACTGAAGCTTTCTTT.

This chain links TRBV3-1 (or the pseudogene TRBV3-2) with TRBJ2-7; D ambiguous. The CDR3 is 12 amino acids. Trimming stripped 1 base from V and 4 bases from J, with 5 bases between. Looked up from germline, CDR1 is LGHDT and CDR2 is YNNKEL (reference sequence). The CDR3 DNA is TGTGCCAGCAGCCAAGTCGTATACGAGCAGTACTTC. Residues: CASSQVVYEQYF.

The chain is built from TRBV25-1 and TRBJ1-2; the D gene is possibly TRBD1 (6 bases). Trimming cost V 1 base and J 8 bases, with 20 bases left between them. Germline V gene data show CDR1 as MGHDK and CDR2 as SYGVNS. The CDR3 is 16 amino acids. The CDR3 coding sequence is TGTGCCAGCAGTGAATGGTCGGGAACAGGGAAAGGGGGCTACACCTTC. Encoded protein: CASSEWSGTGKGGYTF.

The V and J genes are TRBV7-9 and TRBJ1-2, with a weak D call TRBD1 (5 bases). The germline V gene has CDR1 SEHNR and CDR2 FQNEAQ (reference sequence). This CDR3 has 14 amino acids. V was cut by 0 bases and J by 7 bases, with 12 bases left in between. The CDR3 DNA sequence: TGTGCCAGCAGCTTAGCAGGGGTCCCCCGTGGCTACACCTTC. Translation: CASSLAGVPRGYTF.

V gene TRBV5-5 combines with J gene TRBJ1-5, with D possibly TRBD1 on 6 matching bases. CDR3 length: 16 amino acids. The germline V gene has CDR1 SGHKS and CDR2 YYEKEE (reference sequence). V was trimmed by 4 bases and J by 4 bases, leaving 18 bases between them. CDR3 nucleotides: TGTGCCAGCAGCCGGGCCGGGACAACGCCTAATCAGCCCCAGCATTTT. As protein: CASSRAGTTPNQPQHF.

The genes are TRBV6-5 and TRBJ1-5; D is perhaps TRBD1 (5 bases). From germline, CDR1 is MNHEY and CDR2 SVGAGI. This CDR3 is 15 amino acids long. Trimming shortened V by 5 bases and J by 0 bases, and 11 bases separated the two germline ends. For the CDR3, the DNA is TGTGCCAGCAGTCGCTGGGGGGGTAGCAATCAGCCCCAGCATTTT. This gives the protein CASSRWGGSNQPQHF.

The V and J genes are TRBV5-1 and TRBJ2-5, with TRBD1 identical over 7 bases. This CDR3 region has 16 residues. The trim removed 0 bases at V and 5 bases at J, leaving 10 bases unmatched. Germline lookup yields CDR1 SGHRS and CDR2 YFSETQ. CDR3 amino acids: CASSLGPTGDEETQYF. The CDR3 nucleotides are TGCGCCAGCAGCTTGGGCCCCACAGGGGACGAGGAGACCCAGTACTTC. Full variable domain (outside the CDR3, taken from reference TRBV5-1 and TRBJ2-5): KAGVTQTPRYLIKTRGQQVTLSCSPISGHRSVSWYQQTPGQGLQFLFEYFSETQRNKGNFPGRFSGRQFSNSRSEMNVSTLELGDSALYLCASSLGPTGDEETQYFGPGTRLLVL.

The chain combines TRBV30 with TRBJ1-5; no clear D gene. Deletions cut 2 bases from V and 6 bases from J, with 14 bases between. CDR3 length: 14 residues. Germline CDR1 is GTSNPN and CDR2 is SVGIG (reference sequence). The CDR3 loop is CAWSQSIHSQPQHF. The CDR3 coding sequence is TGTGCCTGGAGTCAGTCCATACACTCTCAGCCCCAGCATTTT.

This chain uses TRBV12-3 or TRBV12-4 with TRBJ1-5; D is unclear. The CDR3 totals 13 residues. V was cut by 3 bases and J by 7 bases, with 10 bases left in between. The CDR3 loop is CASSFTGEQPQHF. The CDR3 coding sequence is TGTGCCAGCAGTTTCACCGGGGAACAGCCCCAGCATTTT.

J is TRBJ2-3 and V is TRBV9; D is uncertain. This CDR3 has 17 residues. Trimming shortened V by 0 bases and J by 8 bases, and 22 bases separated the two germline ends. Germline values: CDR1 SGDLS, CDR2 YYNGEE. As DNA, the CDR3 is TGTGCCAGCAGCGTAGCTTCAAGGGCTTCGCAACCCGGTACGCAGTATTTT. This codes for CASSVASRASQPGTQYF.

The gene calls are TRBV5-1 and TRBJ1-2; the D gene is possibly TRBD1 (6 bases). Germline assignment: CDR1 SGHRS and CDR2 YFSETQ. V lost 4 bases and J lost 2, with 15 bases in between. The CDR3 consists of 15 residues. The CDR3 DNA is TGCGCCAGCAGCATAGACGGACAGACGAACTATGGCTACACCTTC. It translates to CASSIDGQTNYGYTF.

For the CDR3, the DNA is TGTGCCAGCAGCTTGGCCGGGCCGGTCATGAACACTGAAGCTTTCTTT. It specifies CASSLAGPVMNTEAFF. This chain connects TRBV5-4 to TRBJ1-1, with unresolved D. The CDR3 consists of 16 residues. Germline CDR1 reads SGHNT; CDR2 reads YYREEE (reference sequence). V lost 0 bases, J lost 0 bases, and 12 bases lay in between.

The chain combines TRBV28 with TRBJ1-1; D gene unclear. The length of the CDR3 is 13 residues. CDR1 MDHEN and CDR2 SYDVKM come from the germline V gene. Trimming took 3 bases from V and 2 from J, leaving 7 bases between them. For the CDR3, the DNA is TGTGCCAGCAGTTTCCGGGGAAACACTGAAGCTTTCTTT. It translates to CASSFRGNTEAFF.

The chain links TRBV9 to TRBJ2-7, with 9 bases fitting TRBD1. The V gene end was trimmed by 4 bases and the J gene end by 2 bases; junction bases not matched to a gene: 13. Germline values: CDR1 SGDLS, CDR2 YYNGEE. CDR3 length equals 17 residues. The CDR3 coding sequence is TGTGCCAGCAGCTCCCCAATAACCGGGACAGGGACCTACGAGCAGTACTTC. Residues: CASSSPITGTGTYEQYF.

This rearrangement joins TRBV9 to TRBJ2-7; D gene unclear. V was clipped by 0 bases and J by 2 bases, with 6 bases between them. CDR3 length equals 13 residues. Germline V gene data show CDR1 as SGDLS and CDR2 as YYNGEE. The CDR3 here is CASSVGNPYEQYF. The CDR3 nucleotides are TGTGCCAGCAGCGTAGGGAACCCCTACGAGCAGTACTTC.

This clone was seen just once. The chain employs TRBV9 and TRBJ2-6; D gene unclear. CDR3 length equals 16 residues. Germline CDR1 and CDR2: SGDLS and YYNGEE. Between the trimmed V and J ends, which lost 0 bases and 0 bases, there was a span of 7 bases. The chain's CDR3 is CASSVDAYSGANVLTF. CDR3 in DNA: TGTGCCAGCAGCGTAGACGCGTACTCTGGGGCCAACGTCCTGACTTTC.

The rearrangement joins TRBV5-1 to TRBJ1-4; D is undetermined. The CDR3 has 15 amino acids. From germline, CDR1 is SGHRS and CDR2 YFSETQ. Deletions cut 0 bases from V and 8 bases from J, with 14 bases between. CDR3 in DNA: TGCGCCAGCAGCTTGGATCCGGGTGGCTACGAAAAACTGTTTTTT. Its translation: CASSLDPGGYEKLFF.